These T cell receptor beta chains were read from a single sample in a study of T cell responses to AZD1222 COVID-19 vaccine. The table came from immunoSEQ multiplex PCR; TCRdb's copy has only in-frame clones and leaves some out. The sample has about 140,000 clones, approximately 89% seen once. The input for sequencing was peripheral blood, taken on day 0 of AZD1222 vaccination. The origin of the receptors is an adult in good health. CDR3s include the opening cysteine and the closing phenylalanine or tryptophan. A D gene is named only where the DNA matches it firmly. Clone sizes are given selectively: once, few, many, or a class where the clone is expanded.

clone_size d_call j_call v_call cdr3_aa cdr3_nt
- - TRBJ1-1 TRBV3-1/TRBV3-2 CASSQRGKGTEAFF TGTGCCAGCAGCCAAAGGGGGAAGGGAACTGAAGCTTTCTTT
- TRBD1 TRBJ2-1 TRBV5-6 CASSIQGSEQFF TGTGCCAGCAGCATACAGGGGAGTGAGCAGTTCTTC
- TRBD1 TRBJ1-5 TRBV27 CASSDRRNQPQHF TGTGCCAGCTCGGACAGGCGAAATCAGCCCCAGCATTTT
- - TRBJ2-2 TRBV30 CAWSLFTGELFF TGTGCCTGGAGTCTCTTCACCGGGGAGCTGTTTTTT
- TRBD1 TRBJ2-7 TRBV7-8 CASSSPDRPSYEQYF TGTGCCAGCAGCTCCCCGGACAGGCCCTCCTACGAGCAGTACTTC
- - TRBJ1-2 TRBV5-4 CASSSAGAGYGYTF TGTGCCAGCAGCTCGGCAGGGGCAGGCTATGGCTACACCTTC
- - TRBJ2-1 TRBV5-1 CASSLVTSTHEQFF TGCGCCAGCAGCTTGGTCACTAGCACCCATGAGCAGTTCTTC
- - TRBJ1-6 TRBV4-1 CASSQVVRTPSPLHF TGCGCCAGCAGCCAAGTAGTCCGTACACCTTCACCCCTCCACTTT
- - TRBJ1-3 TRBV4-1 CASSQVTSSGNTIYF TGCGCCAGCAGCCAAGTCACCTCCTCTGGAAACACCATATATTTT
- - TRBJ1-1 TRBV4-2 CASSPRSNGDTEAFF TGTGCCAGCAGCCCCAGATCCAACGGGGACACTGAAGCTTTCTTT
- - TRBJ1-3 TRBV7-9 CASSTQSDTIYF TGTGCCAGCAGCACACAGTCAGACACCATATATTTT
- - TRBJ2-7 TRBV6-5 CASSYSLSYEQYF TGTGCCAGCAGTTACTCGCTCTCCTACGAGCAGTACTTC
- TRBD2 TRBJ2-7 TRBV10-1 CASSAGGYEQYF TGCGCCAGCAGTGCGGGGGGCTACGAGCAGTACTTC
- - TRBJ1-2 TRBV18 CASSTVFYGYTF TGTGCCAGCTCGACAGTATTCTATGGCTACACCTTC
once TRBD2 TRBJ2-1 TRBV4-1 CASSQGSGGGKFF TGCGCCAGCAGCCAAGGTTCCGGGGGGGGCAAGTTCTTC
- - TRBJ2-5 TRBV9 CASSVGVGQETQYF TGTGCCAGCAGCGTAGGAGTCGGACAAGAGACCCAGTACTTC
once TRBD1 TRBJ1-2 TRBV5-1 CASSWGTGADGYTF TGCGCCAGCAGCTGGGGGACAGGGGCAGATGGCTACACCTTC
- - TRBJ2-4 TRBV2 CASFTDLLAKNIQYF TGTGCCAGCTTTACAGACTTACTAGCCAAAAACATTCAGTACTTC
- - TRBJ2-7 TRBV28 CASSLNSPYEQYF TGTGCCAGCAGTTTAAATAGCCCCTACGAGCAGTACTTC
- TRBD1 TRBJ1-2 TRBV10-2 CASSLTGKGYTF TGCGCCAGCAGCCTGACAGGGAAAGGCTACACCTTC
- - TRBJ2-1 TRBV9 CASSANWISYNEQFF TGTGCCAGCAGCGCCAACTGGATCTCCTACAATGAGCAGTTCTTC
- - TRBJ1-2 TRBV6-5 CASSYLRRNYGYTF TGTGCCAGCAGTTACCTCAGGAGAAACTATGGCTACACCTTC
- TRBD2 TRBJ2-3 TRBV27 CASSFRRTSGGHPTDTQYF TGTGCCAGCAGTTTTCGACGGACTAGCGGGGGCCACCCCACAGATACGCAGTATTTT
- - TRBJ1-3 TRBV7-8 CASSLNSPSGNTIYF TGTGCCAGCAGCTTAAACAGTCCCTCTGGAAACACCATATATTTT
- - TRBJ1-1 TRBV12-3/TRBV12-4 CASRRARDEAFF TGTGCCAGCAGAAGAGCCCGGGATGAAGCTTTCTTT
- TRBD2 TRBJ2-3 TRBV18 CASSRAAGDTDTQYF TGTGCCAGCTCTCGAGCAGCGGGGGACACAGATACGCAGTATTTT
once TRBD1 TRBJ1-2 TRBV28 CASSRWTGRHGYTF TGTGCCAGCAGTAGATGGACAGGGCGGCATGGCTACACCTTC
- - TRBJ2-3 TRBV4-1 CASSPMVGSVNTQYF TGCGCCAGCAGCCCGATGGTGGGGTCCGTGAATACGCAGTATTTT
- - TRBJ1-2 TRBV28 CASSLPIYGYTF TGTGCCAGCAGTCTACCCATCTATGGCTACACCTTC
- - TRBJ1-1 TRBV25-1 CASSEHRAPGGNTEAFF TGTGCCAGCAGTGAACACCGGGCCCCGGGGGGGAACACTGAAGCTTTCTTT
- TRBD1 TRBJ2-3 TRBV28 CASSAGTGGADTQYF TGTGCCAGCAGTGCCGGGACAGGGGGGGCAGATACGCAGTATTTT
- TRBD2 TRBJ2-1 TRBV7-9 CASGAGRGYNEQFF TGTGCCAGCGGCGCAGGGCGGGGGTACAATGAGCAGTTCTTC
- - TRBJ1-1 TRBV29-1 CSVEFLLTEAFF TGCAGCGTTGAATTTTTGTTGACTGAAGCTTTCTTT
- - TRBJ1-2 TRBV5-6 CASSSLGGALEGYTF TGTGCCAGCAGCAGCCTAGGGGGAGCCCTAGAGGGCTACACCTTC
- TRBD2 TRBJ2-7 TRBV15 CATSRIRTSAAQSGQYF TGTGCCACCAGCAGAATAAGGACTAGCGCCGCGCAGAGCGGGCAGTACTTC
- - TRBJ1-1 TRBV11-2 CASSLGGQRNTEAFF TGTGCCAGCAGCTTAGGGGGCCAGAGGAACACTGAAGCTTTCTTT
- TRBD1 TRBJ1-2 TRBV29-1 CSVEDQRGQGAGYTF TGCAGCGTTGAAGATCAGCGCGGGCAGGGGGCCGGCTACACCTTC
- TRBD2 TRBJ2-7 TRBV6-5 CASGARAGGLSEQYF TGTGCCAGCGGAGCCAGAGCGGGAGGGCTATCCGAGCAGTACTTC
- - TRBJ2-1 TRBV19 CASSETSLGVEQFF TGTGCCAGTAGTGAGACTAGTTTGGGGGTTGAGCAGTTCTTC
- - TRBJ1-4 TRBV27 CASSSFDRNEKLFF TGTGCCAGCAGTTCCTTCGACAGGAATGAAAAACTGTTTTTT
- - TRBJ1-5 TRBV28 CASAVAMGTRQPQHF TGTGCCAGCGCCGTGGCAATGGGAACTAGGCAGCCCCAGCATTTT
- TRBD2 TRBJ2-2 TRBV7-3 CASSLVASGRAGELFF TGTGCCAGCAGCTTAGTGGCTAGCGGGAGGGCCGGGGAGCTGTTTTTT
- - TRBJ2-1 TRBV12-5 CASGLPGKTGQHQREQFF TGTGCTAGTGGTTTGCCAGGTAAAACTGGACAACACCAGCGTGAGCAGTTCTTC
- TRBD2 TRBJ2-1 TRBV15 CATSETSREQFF TGTGCCACCAGCGAGACTAGCCGGGAGCAGTTCTTC
few TRBD1 TRBJ2-1 TRBV24-1 CATSDSTRRTGEQFF TGTGCCACCAGTGATTCCACCCGACGGACAGGCGAGCAGTTCTTC
- - TRBJ1-1 TRBV6-5 CASSPRGVGNTEAFF TGTGCCAGCAGTCCCCGGGGGGTGGGGAACACTGAAGCTTTCTTT
once - TRBJ1-6 TRBV6-2/TRBV6-3 CASSYGLRGWNSPLHF TGTGCCAGCAGTTACGGGCTTCGGGGGTGGAATTCACCCCTCCACTTT
- TRBD1 TRBJ1-4 TRBV30 CAWSVTRAGGEKLFF TGTGCCTGGAGTGTAACCAGGGCAGGGGGCGAAAAACTGTTTTTT
- - TRBJ1-4 TRBV4-1 CASSQVKALNEKLFF TGCGCCAGCAGCCAAGTTAAGGCCCTTAATGAAAAACTGTTTTTT
- - TRBJ1-2 TRBV18 CASSPSFGNREIYGYTF TGTGCCAGCTCACCGTCCTTTGGGAACAGGGAGATATATGGCTACACCTTC
many - TRBJ1-6 TRBV30 CAWNLGVISPLHF TGTGCCTGGAATCTTGGGGTTATTTCACCCCTCCACTTT
- TRBD1 TRBJ1-4 TRBV5-1 CASSYGGQHNEKLFF TGCGCCAGCAGCTACGGGGGACAGCATAATGAAAAACTGTTTTTT
- - TRBJ2-7 TRBV30 CAWQRGTVTYEQYF TGTGCCTGGCAACGCGGGACAGTAACCTACGAGCAGTACTTC
few - TRBJ2-6 TRBV4-2 CASSQVRSSGANVLTF TGTGCCAGCAGCCAAGTTAGAAGCTCTGGGGCCAACGTCCTGACTTTC
once - TRBJ2-7 TRBV27 CASSLSLPYEQYF TGTGCCAGCAGTTTATCTCTCCCCTACGAGCAGTACTTC
- TRBD1 TRBJ1-2 TRBV7-8 CASSHGTGNDGYTF TGTGCCAGCAGCCACGGGACAGGGAATGATGGCTACACCTTC
- TRBD1 TRBJ2-7 TRBV10-3 CAISDGQGYDEQYF TGTGCCATCAGTGACGGACAGGGGTACGACGAGCAGTACTTC
- TRBD2 TRBJ2-3 TRBV28 CASMIRLAGGPNTDTQYF TGTGCCAGCATGATAAGGCTAGCGGGGGGTCCTAACACAGATACGCAGTATTTT
- TRBD2 TRBJ2-3 TRBV4-2 CASSPDGTSGGTFDTDTQYF TGTGCCAGCAGCCCGGACGGGACTAGCGGGGGGACCTTCGACACAGATACGCAGTATTTT